This T cell receptor (beta chain) was recorded in a study of lymphopenia after photon versus proton radiotherapy. CDR1 MNHNS and CDR2 SASEGT come from the germline V gene. The CDR3 consists of 14 residues. V dropped 10 bases and J dropped 9; count of bases not matched to a gene: 12. Study-wide findings and caveats: Post-nadir TCR diversity decline inversely tracked overall survival among those who died. Relative stability marked proton patients; photon patients lost diversity and naive cells. Only patients who died were analyzed for survival; proton advantage is unproven.

Notes on this clone: The antigen is unknown.

Profiled with immunoSEQ multiplex PCR; TCRdb holds only in-frame clones, not every one. Among roughly 7,300 clones listed, over 85% were seen once. The sample was peripheral blood, taken from a patient treated with photon-based radiotherapy. The chain carries TRBV6-1 and TRBJ1-6, with 7 bases lining up with TRBD1. This sequence was found in a man aged 60 to 69 with cholangiocarcinoma. This CDR3 is CAISAGTVSSPLHF. As DNA, the CDR3 is TGTGCCATCAGCGCCGGGACAGTTTCTTCACCCCTCCACTTT.